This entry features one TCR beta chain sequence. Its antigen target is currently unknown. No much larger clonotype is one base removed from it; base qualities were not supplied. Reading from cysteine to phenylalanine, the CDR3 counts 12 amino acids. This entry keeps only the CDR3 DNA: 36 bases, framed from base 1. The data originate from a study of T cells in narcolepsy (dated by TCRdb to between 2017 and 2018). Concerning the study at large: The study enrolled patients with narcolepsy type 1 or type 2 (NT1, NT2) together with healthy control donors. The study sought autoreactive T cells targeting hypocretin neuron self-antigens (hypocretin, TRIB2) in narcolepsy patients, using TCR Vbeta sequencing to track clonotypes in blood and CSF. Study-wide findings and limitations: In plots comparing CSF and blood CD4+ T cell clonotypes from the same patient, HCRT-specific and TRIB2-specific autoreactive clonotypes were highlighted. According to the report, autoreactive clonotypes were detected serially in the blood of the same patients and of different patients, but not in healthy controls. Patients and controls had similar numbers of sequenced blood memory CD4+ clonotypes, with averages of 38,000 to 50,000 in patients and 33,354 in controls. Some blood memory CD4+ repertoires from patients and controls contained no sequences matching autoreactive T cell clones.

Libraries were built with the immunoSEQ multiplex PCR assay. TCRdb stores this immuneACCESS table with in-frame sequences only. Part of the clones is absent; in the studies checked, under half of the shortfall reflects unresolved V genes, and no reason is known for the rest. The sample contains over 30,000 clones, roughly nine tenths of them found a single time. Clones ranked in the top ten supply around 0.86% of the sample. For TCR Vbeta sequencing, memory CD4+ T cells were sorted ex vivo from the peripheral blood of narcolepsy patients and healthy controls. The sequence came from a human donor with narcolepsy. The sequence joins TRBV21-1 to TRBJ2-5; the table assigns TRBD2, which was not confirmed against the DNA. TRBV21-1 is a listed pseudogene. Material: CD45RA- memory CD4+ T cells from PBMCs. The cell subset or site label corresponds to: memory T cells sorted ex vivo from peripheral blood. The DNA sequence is TGTGCCAGCGGCTCCCCGGGGGAGACCCAGTACTTC. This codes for CASGSPGETQYF.